This is a list of T cell receptor beta chains from one sample in a study of blood T cell repertoires in COVID-19. Clones were read by immunoSEQ multiplex PCR, and TCRdb kept only the in-frame ones, dropping some. The data contain under 150,000 clones, around four fifths of them singletons. Sequenced input: peripheral blood. Every receptor here comes from a woman in her thirties or forties with active or convalescent COVID-19. The CDR3 runs from the conserved cysteine through the conserved F or W. Fields, in order: clone size, D gene, V gene, J gene, CDR3 protein, CDR3 DNA. A D gene is named only where the DNA matches it firmly. The listing skips clone size in some rows; elsewhere it reads once, few, many or a size class.

NA	TRBD1	TRBV6-5	TRBJ1-5	CASSSTGVSNQPQHF	TGTGCCAGCAGCTCCACAGGGGTTAGCAATCAGCCCCAGCATTTT
NA	TRBD1	TRBV24-1	TRBJ2-5	CATSDSWALQGQETQYF	TGTGCCACCAGTGATTCCTGGGCGCTACAGGGGCAGGAGACCCAGTACTTC
NA	TRBD1	TRBV28	TRBJ2-3	CASINRTGRHF	TGTGCCAGCATCAACCGGACAGGGCGGCATTTT
NA	NA	TRBV5-8	TRBJ1-5	CASSLEGHPPNQPQHF	TGTGCCAGCAGCTTGGAGGGGCATCCACCGAATCAGCCCCAGCATTTT
NA	TRBD2	TRBV11-3	TRBJ2-7	CASSLDASGAYEQYF	TGTGCCAGCAGCTTAGATGCTAGCGGGGCCTACGAGCAGTACTTC
NA	NA	TRBV6-6	TRBJ2-1	CASSYSSYEQFF	TGTGCCAGCAGTTACTCGTCCTATGAGCAGTTCTTC
NA	NA	TRBV25-1	TRBJ1-2	CASSHRSTLGGYTF	TGTGCCAGCAGCCACCGATCCACCCTCGGGGGCTACACCTTC
NA	NA	TRBV5-3	TRBJ1-6	CARSPGIGMGSYNSPLHF	TGTGCCAGAAGCCCGGGAATTGGGATGGGTTCCTATAATTCACCCCTCCACTTT
NA	TRBD1	TRBV5-8	TRBJ2-5	CASSSRTGRQQTQYF	TGTGCCAGCAGCTCCCGGACAGGGCGGCAACAGACCCAGTACTTC
NA	TRBD2	TRBV15	TRBJ2-1	CATSREGGRFYNEQFF	TGTGCCACCAGCAGAGAGGGCGGGAGATTCTACAATGAGCAGTTCTTC
NA	TRBD1	TRBV2	TRBJ2-2	CASRWTGGPGELFF	TGTGCCAGCAGGTGGACAGGGGGCCCCGGGGAGCTGTTTTTT
once	NA	TRBV28	TRBJ1-5	CASSPPRGANQPQHF	TGTGCCAGCAGTCCCCCCCGGGGGGCGAATCAGCCCCAGCATTTT
NA	NA	TRBV7-2	TRBJ1-5	CASSLGRGNNQPQHF	TGTGCCAGCAGCTTAGGGCGGGGCAACAATCAGCCCCAGCATTTT
NA	TRBD1	TRBV27	TRBJ2-7	CASSFGGQGYYEQYF	TGTGCCAGCAGTTTTGGGGGACAGGGGTATTACGAGCAGTACTTC
once	NA	TRBV3-1/TRBV3-2	TRBJ1-2	CASREAKAGHGYTF	TGTGCCAGCAGGGAGGCAAAAGCCGGGCATGGCTACACCTTC
NA	NA	TRBV27	TRBJ1-5	CASSFRGNQPQHF	TGTGCCAGCAGTTTCCGAGGGAATCAGCCCCAGCATTTT
NA	TRBD1	TRBV28	TRBJ1-1	CASSPASGGTGVSFF	TGTGCCAGCAGCCCCGCCTCTGGCGGGACAGGGGTATCTTTCTTT
NA	NA	TRBV21-1	TRBJ2-1	CASSRDPPRGPNEQFF	TGTGCCAGCAGCAGGGACCCCCCCAGGGGGCCCAATGAGCAGTTCTTC
NA	TRBD1	TRBV27	TRBJ2-7	CASSSGTGDSEQYF	TGTGCCAGCAGTTCCGGGACAGGGGATAGCGAGCAGTACTTC
NA	NA	TRBV11-3	TRBJ1-1	CASSLEGGSTEAFF	TGTGCCAGCAGCTTGGAGGGCGGGAGCACTGAAGCTTTCTTT